Below, 25 T cell receptor beta chains from the same sample are listed, as sequenced in a study of T cell responses to AZD1222 COVID-19 vaccine. Assay used: immunoSEQ multiplex PCR; TCRdb lists only in-frame clones, some missing. This table has 150,000 or so clones, more than 85% appearing once. Here the sequenced sample was peripheral blood, taken 28 days after the second AZD1222 dose. These receptor sequences come from an adult who received the AZD1222 COVID-19 vaccine.

This chain connects TRBV7-2 to TRBJ1-4, with TRBD1 identical over 7 bases. From germline, CDR1 is SGHTA and CDR2 FQGNSA. This CDR3 is built from 14 residues. Losses at the gene ends were 7 bases for V and 3 bases for J; bases not matched to a gene: 5. The CDR3 bases are TGTGCCAGCACATTGACAGGGCCTAATGAAAAACTGTTTTTT. It translates to CASTLTGPNEKLFF.

The chain uses TRBV10-3 and TRBJ2-5, with no clear D. The CDR3 has 13 residues. V lost 0 bases, J lost 5 bases, and 7 bases lay in between. The germline gives CDR1 ENHRY, CDR2 SYGVKD. CDR3 DNA sequence: TGTGCCATCAGTGAGTCTAGTGAGGAGACCCAGTACTTC. It is translated as CAISESSEETQYF.

The CDR3 spells CASSLDGQAPGRMNTEAFF. Written as DNA, the CDR3 is TGTGCCAGCTCCCTAGATGGCCAGGCCCCGGGGCGGATGAACACTGAAGCTTTCTTT. The chain is built from TRBV9 and TRBJ1-1, with a tentative D call TRBD1 (5 bases). V gave up 7 bases and J gave up 0 bases, with 28 bases separating them. Germline values: CDR1 SGDLS, CDR2 YYNGEE. CDR3 length equals 19 residues.

V and J are TRBV5-6 and TRBJ2-7; 14 bases are a match to TRBD2. V gave up 4 bases and J gave up 2 bases; unmatched junction bases: 2. Germline values: CDR1 SGHDT, CDR2 YYEEEE. The CDR3 is 15 residues long. CDR3 coding DNA: TGTGCCAGCAGCGCGGGACTAGCGGGAGCCTACGAGCAGTACTTC. This encodes CASSAGLAGAYEQYF.

This clone was counted a single time. The chain couples TRBV13 to TRBJ1-1, with TRBD1 matching over 9 bases. Germline assignment: CDR1 PRHDT and CDR2 FYEKMQ (reference sequence). V lost 6 bases, J lost 3 bases, and 8 bases stayed unmatched. The CDR3 is made up of 15 amino acids. CDR3 protein: CASSYTRDRDTEAFF. CDR3 nucleotide sequence: TGTGCCAGCAGTTACACCCGGGACAGGGACACTGAAGCTTTCTTT.

The V call is TRBV4-1, the J call TRBJ1-6; possibly TRBD1 for D (5 bases). Germline lookup yields CDR1 MGHRA and CDR2 YSYEKL. Trimming pared 0 bases from V and 0 bases from J, leaving 12 bases between. The CDR3 is 18 residues long. CDR3 region: CASSQEGPPSSYNSPLHF. The CDR3 bases are TGCGCCAGCAGCCAAGAGGGACCGCCGAGCTCCTATAATTCACCCCTCCACTTT.

The chain has TRBV6-2 or TRBV6-3 and TRBJ1-3; no reliable D call. This CDR3 contains 19 residues. Germline CDR1 and CDR2: MNHEY and SVGEGT. V shed 0 bases and J shed 0 bases, with 18 bases lying between them. The CDR3 DNA sequence: TGTGCCAGCAGTTACTCGGCGTTCGAGCCCGGATCCTCTGGAAACACCATATATTTT. As protein: CASSYSAFEPGSSGNTIYF.

This chain uses TRBV7-9 with TRBJ2-7, with D uncertain. The CDR3 is 14 amino acids. CDR1 SEHNR and CDR2 FQNEAQ come from the germline V gene (reference sequence). Trimming stripped 1 base from V and 0 bases from J, with 7 bases between. The CDR3 here is CASSLGRTSYEQYF. Written as DNA, the CDR3 is TGTGCCAGCAGCTTAGGGCGGACCTCCTACGAGCAGTACTTC.

The chain couples TRBV11-3 to TRBJ2-2, with D possibly being TRBD1 (6 bases). Trimming removed 5 bases at V and 4 bases at J, with 14 bases between. The CDR3 runs to 15 residues. CDR1 SGHNT and CDR2 YENEEA come from the germline V gene. CDR3 protein: CASSPGQSLTGELFF. The CDR3 DNA reads as TGTGCCAGCAGCCCCGGACAGAGCCTCACCGGGGAGCTGTTTTTT.

The rearrangement uses TRBV28 and TRBJ1-1; 7 bases are shared with TRBD1. The germline V gene encodes CDR1 MDHEN and CDR2 SYDVKM. The V gene end was trimmed by 10 bases and the J gene end by 2 bases; junction bases not matched to a gene: 10. The CDR3 has 14 residues. The CDR3 DNA follows: TGTGCCATCCAGACAGGGACGATTAACACTGAAGCTTTCTTT. Translating gives CAIQTGTINTEAFF.

The V call is TRBV4-3, the J call TRBJ1-1, with D maybe TRBD1 (6 bases). V was cut by 1 base and J by 0 bases, with 18 bases left in between. Germline values: CDR1 LGHNA, CDR2 YSLEER. This CDR3 is 18 amino acids long. CDR3 protein: CASSQGFGGAGMNTEAFF. The DNA for the CDR3 is TGCGCCAGCAGCCAAGGGTTCGGGGGCGCCGGGATGAACACTGAAGCTTTCTTT.

The chain carries TRBV7-9 and TRBJ1-5; no reliable D call. The CDR3 has 17 residues. In germline, CDR1 is SEHNR, CDR2 FQNEAQ (reference sequence). Deletions cut 0 bases from V and 3 bases from J, with 15 bases between. The CDR3 bases are TGTGCCAGCAGCTTAGCGATCGGGGTTGTTTTCAATCAGCCCCAGCATTTT. Translating it yields CASSLAIGVVFNQPQHF. Variable domain in full (rest from reference TRBV7-9 and TRBJ1-5): DTGVSQNPRHKITKRGQNVTFRCDPISEHNRLYWYRQTLGQGPEFLTYFQNEAQLEKSRLLSDRFSAERPKGSFSTLEIQRTEQGDSAMYLCASSLAIGVVFNQPQHFGDGTRLSIL.

The chain employs TRBV19 and TRBJ2-7, with D unclear. The germline CDR1 and CDR2 sequences are LNHDA and SQIVND (reference sequence). There are 15 residues in the CDR3. V lost 1 base and J 7 bases, leaving 17 bases between the germline ends. CDR3 protein: CASSIAGPGPREQYF. CDR3 DNA sequence: TGTGCCAGTAGTATAGCCGGGCCAGGACCGAGGGAGCAGTACTTC.

This rearrangement joins TRBV9 to TRBJ2-2, with 11 bases that match TRBD2. V lost 6 bases and J lost 3; bases outside the gene matches: 4. The CDR3 has 15 amino acids. Germline CDR1 reads SGDLS; CDR2 reads YYNGEE. CDR3 sequence (DNA): TGTGCCAGCACCCTACTAGCGGGAGACACCGGGGAGCTGTTTTTT. It is translated as CASTLLAGDTGELFF.

Concerning this clone itself: At one of its ends the junction is not consistent with the germline gene, which may arise from a read error. J is TRBJ1-1 and V is TRBV5-6; D call uncertain. The CDR3 contains 14 residues. CDR1 and CDR2 from the germline V gene are SGHDT and YYEEEE. The CDR3 loop reads CASSLKSGSKPPQF. The CDR3 DNA follows: TGTGCCAGCAGCTTGAAGTCAGGTAGTAAACCCCCCCAATTT.

The CDR3 protein is CASSRNWDRGTTNEKLFF. CDR3 nucleotides: TGTGCCAGCAGCCGAAACTGGGACAGGGGTACAACTAATGAAAAACTGTTTTTT. The chain recombines TRBV5-6 with TRBJ1-4; 10 bases line up with TRBD1. Germline V CDR1 and CDR2: SGHDT, YYEEEE. The CDR3 extends over 18 amino acids. V dropped 4 bases and J dropped 0; count of bases not matched to a gene: 9.

The chain uses TRBV4-3 and TRBJ1-6; TRBD1 matches at 7 bases. V was clipped by 1 base and J by 5 bases; unmatched bases: 5. The CDR3 consists of 16 residues. Germline V gene data show CDR1 as LGHNA and CDR2 as YSLEER. This CDR3 is CASSQVLTGDNSPLHF. The CDR3 coding sequence is TGCGCCAGCAGCCAAGTACTTACAGGGGATAATTCACCCCTCCACTTT.

This rearrangement joins TRBV27 to TRBJ1-1; possibly TRBD1 for D (5 bases). The CDR3 loop spans 19 amino acids. Germline V gene lookup returns CDR1 MNHEY and CDR2 SMNVEV (reference sequence). Trimming pared 3 bases from V and 0 bases from J, leaving 23 bases between. Here the CDR3 reads CASSFFRLHDSIMNTEAFF. CDR3 DNA sequence: TGTGCCAGCAGTTTTTTCCGCTTGCACGACAGTATTATGAACACTGAAGCTTTCTTT.

The chain combines TRBV29-1 with TRBJ1-2; maybe TRBD1 (5 bases). Germline CDR1 and CDR2: SQVTM and ANQGSEA. V lost 4 bases and J lost 4, with 13 bases in between. CDR3 length equals 13 residues. CDR3 region: CSVVGGAGYGYTF. As DNA, the CDR3 is TGCAGCGTTGTAGGTGGGGCGGGCTATGGCTACACCTTC.

This chain uses TRBV10-3 with TRBJ1-2, with 8 bases lining up with TRBD1. The V gene end was trimmed by 4 bases and the J gene end by 4 bases; junction bases not matched to a gene: 5. Germline V gene lookup returns CDR1 ENHRY and CDR2 SYGVKD. This CDR3 contains 14 residues. CDR3 amino acids: CAISADREAYGYTF. CDR3 DNA sequence: TGTGCCATCAGTGCGGACAGGGAGGCCTATGGCTACACCTTC.

This sequence joins TRBV11-2 and TRBJ2-7; TRBD2 is a possible D gene (5 bases). The V gene's germline CDR1 is SGHAT and CDR2 FQNNGV. Trimming removed 1 base from V and 4 bases from J, with 14 bases in between. The CDR3 length is 15 residues. CDR3: CASSLGASGLYEQYF. The CDR3 DNA reads TGTGCCAGCAGCTTAGGGGCAAGCGGACTTTACGAGCAGTACTTC.

The CDR3, as DNA: TGTGCCAGCAGTTATAACTATGGCTACACCTTC. Protein sequence: CASSYNYGYTF. This chain links TRBV12-3 or TRBV12-4 with TRBJ1-2, with no clear D. The CDR3 consists of 11 residues. V shed 4 bases and J shed 1 base, with 1 base lying between them.

The chain is built from TRBV28 and TRBJ1-5, with D possibly matching TRBD1 (5 bases). CDR1 is MDHEN, CDR2 SYDVKM, per germline. CDR3 length equals 14 residues. V gave up 8 bases and J gave up 0 bases, with 11 bases separating them. This CDR3 is CASRSGGSNQPQHF. Written as DNA, the CDR3 is TGTGCCAGCCGCTCGGGGGGTAGCAATCAGCCCCAGCATTTT.

The V and J genes are TRBV7-9 and TRBJ1-2; 7 bases agree with TRBD1. Germline CDR1 SEHNR, CDR2 FQNEAQ (reference sequence). The CDR3 covers 15 residues. V lost 5 bases and J lost 0; bases outside the gene matches: 6. CDR3 sequence: CASSATGDPNYGYTF. The CDR3, as DNA: TGTGCCAGCAGCGCCACAGGGGACCCTAACTATGGCTACACCTTC. The full variable domain, rest sourced from reference TRBV7-9 and TRBJ1-2, is DTGVSQNPRHKITKRGQNVTFRCDPISEHNRLYWYRQTLGQGPEFLTYFQNEAQLEKSRLLSDRFSAERPKGSFSTLEIQRTEQGDSAMYLCASSATGDPNYGYTFGSGTRLTVV.

The chain links TRBV7-9 to TRBJ1-3, with 7 bases that match TRBD1. V lost 5 bases, J lost 2 bases, and 3 bases stayed unmatched. CDR1 and CDR2 from the germline V gene are SEHNR and FQNEAQ (reference sequence). The CDR3 totals 14 residues. Here the CDR3 reads CASSKQGAGNTIYF. The CDR3, as DNA: TGTGCCAGCAGCAAGCAGGGGGCTGGAAACACCATATATTTT. The full variable domain, rest sourced from reference TRBV7-9 and TRBJ1-3, is DTGVSQNPRHKITKRGQNVTFRCDPISEHNRLYWYRQTLGQGPEFLTYFQNEAQLEKSRLLSDRFSAERPKGSFSTLEIQRTEQGDSAMYLCASSKQGAGNTIYFGEGSWLTVV.